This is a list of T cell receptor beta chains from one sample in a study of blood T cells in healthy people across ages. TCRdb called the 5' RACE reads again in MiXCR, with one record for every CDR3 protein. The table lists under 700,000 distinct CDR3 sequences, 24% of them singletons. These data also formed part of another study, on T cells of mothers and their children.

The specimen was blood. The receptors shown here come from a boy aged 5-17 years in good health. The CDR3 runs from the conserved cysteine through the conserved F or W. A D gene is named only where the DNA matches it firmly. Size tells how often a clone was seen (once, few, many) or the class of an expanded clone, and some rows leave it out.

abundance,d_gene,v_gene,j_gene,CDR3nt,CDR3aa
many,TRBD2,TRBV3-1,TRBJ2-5,TGTGCCAGCAGCCAAGATGCGGCTAGCGGGGGAAAGACCCAGTACTTC,CASSQDAASGGKTQYF
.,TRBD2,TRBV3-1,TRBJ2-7,TGTGCCAGCAGCCCGTCCCGGACTAGCGGGACCGACGAGCAGTACTTC,CASSPSRTSGTDEQYF
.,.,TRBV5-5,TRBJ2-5,TGTGCCAGCAGCTGGCGGACAAGCGTGGAGACCCAGTACTTC,CASSWRTSVETQYF
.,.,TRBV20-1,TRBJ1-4,TGCAGTGCTAGAACCGCATTGGGTGAAAAACTGTTTTTT,CSARTALGEKLFF
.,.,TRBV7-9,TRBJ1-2,TGTGCCAGCAGCTTATTCGTCTATGGCTACACCTTC,CASSLFVYGYTF
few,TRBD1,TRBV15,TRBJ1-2,TGTGCCACCAGCAGATCGACAGGGTTCGACTATGGCTACACCTTC,CATSRSTGFDYGYTF
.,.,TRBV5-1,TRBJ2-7,TGCGCCAGCAGCCCCAGGGGCGGGGAGTCCTACGAGCAGTACTTC,CASSPRGGESYEQYF
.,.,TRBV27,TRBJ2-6,TGTGCCAGCAGTTTGAAGATCTCTGGGGCCAACGTCCTGACTTTC,CASSLKISGANVLTF
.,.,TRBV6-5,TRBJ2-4,TGTGCCAGCAGTTACTCCCAGGGGACGGTTACCAAAAACATTCAGTACTTC,CASSYSQGTVTKNIQYF
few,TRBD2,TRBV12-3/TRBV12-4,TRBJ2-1,TGTGCCAGCAGTTTAGGGGGTTTGCGGGGACTAGCGGGAGGCACCACCAATGAGCAGTTCTTC,CASSLGGLRGLAGGTTNEQFF
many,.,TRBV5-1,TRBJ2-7,TGCGCCAGCAGCTTGGACAGTAACTCCTACGAGCAGTACTTC,CASSLDSNSYEQYF
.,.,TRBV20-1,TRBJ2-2,TGCAGTGCTAGGCGACAGGTCAACACCGGGGAGCTGTTTTTT,CSARRQVNTGELFF
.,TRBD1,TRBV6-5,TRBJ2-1,TGTGCCAGCAGTTATGGGACAGGGATCAATGAGCAGTTCTTC,CASSYGTGINEQFF
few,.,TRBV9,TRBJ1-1,TGTGCCAGCAGCGTATCTCAGAACACTGAAGCTTTCTTT,CASSVSQNTEAFF
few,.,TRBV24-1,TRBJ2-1,TGTGCCACCAGTGGAACCCCTCCGTACAATGAGCAGTTCTTC,CATSGTPPYNEQFF
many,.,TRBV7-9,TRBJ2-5,TGTGCCAGCAGCTTAGGCGCAACGGGGCGAGAGACCCAGTACTTC,CASSLGATGRETQYF
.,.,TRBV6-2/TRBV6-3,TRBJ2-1,TGTGCCAGTAGGTCGGGGACAAGCTCCTACAATGAGCAGTTCTTC,CASRSGTSSYNEQFF
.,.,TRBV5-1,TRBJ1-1,TGCGCCAGCAGCTTGAATTTCGGGCAGGGTGAAGCTTTCTTT,CASSLNFGQGEAFF
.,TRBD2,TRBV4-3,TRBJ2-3,TGCGCCAGCAGCCAGAGAGATGGGCTAGCGGACACAGATACGCAGTATTTT,CASSQRDGLADTDTQYF
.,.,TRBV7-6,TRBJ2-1,TGTGCCAGCAGCTTAGAAATCTCTGTACATTGGGGCGACAATGAGCAGTTCTTC,CASSLEISVHWGDNEQFF
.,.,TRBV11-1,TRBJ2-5,TGTGCCAGCAGCTCCGACCGGACGTACCAAGAGACCCAGTACTTC,CASSSDRTYQETQYF
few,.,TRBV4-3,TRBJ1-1,TGCGCCAGCAGCCAAGAGAGAAGGGCTGAAGCTTTCTTT,CASSQERRAEAFF
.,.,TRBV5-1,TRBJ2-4,TGCGCCAGCAGCCAGTTACCGATATTTCAGGGGTTGGACAAAAACATTCAGTACTTC,CASSQLPIFQGLDKNIQYF
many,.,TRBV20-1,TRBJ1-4,TGCAGTGCTAGAAACAGTGCAACTAATGAAAAACTGTTTTTT,CSARNSATNEKLFF
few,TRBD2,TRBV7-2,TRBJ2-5,TGTGCCAGCAGCCCTGGGACTAGCGCTGGACCGGAGACCCAGTACTTC,CASSPGTSAGPETQYF
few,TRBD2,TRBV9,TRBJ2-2,TGTGCCAGCAGCGTAGAAGCGGGGGGAACCTACACCGGGGAGCTGTTTTTT,CASSVEAGGTYTGELFF
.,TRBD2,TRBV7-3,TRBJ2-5,TGTGCCAGCAGCTTGAGGGGACCCACTAGCGGCTTTTGGGAGACCCAGTACTTC,CASSLRGPTSGFWETQYF
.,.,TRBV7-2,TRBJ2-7,TGTGCCAGCAGCTTCCGGGGACACTTCTCCTACGAGCAGTACTTC,CASSFRGHFSYEQYF
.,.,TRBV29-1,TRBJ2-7,TGCAGCGTTGTTAGGGGCAGTGACTACGAGCAGTACTTC,CSVVRGSDYEQYF
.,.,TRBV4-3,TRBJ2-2,TGCGCCAGCAGCCTACAAGTCCCCAACACCGGGGAGCTGTTTTTT,CASSLQVPNTGELFF
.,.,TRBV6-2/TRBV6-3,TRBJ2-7,TGTGCCAGCAGTTACCGCTTCCCGAAAGGGTTAGCGGACAGCTCCTACGAGCAGTACTTC,CASSYRFPKGLADSSYEQYF
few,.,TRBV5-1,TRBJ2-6,TGCGCCAGCAGCTTAGGGTGGGATGGGGGAGACTCTGGGGCCAACGTCCTGACTTTC,CASSLGWDGGDSGANVLTF
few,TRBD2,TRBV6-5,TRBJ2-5,TGTGCCAGCAGTCCCTATTTGACTAGCGGGGGGGAGACCCAGTACTTC,CASSPYLTSGGETQYF
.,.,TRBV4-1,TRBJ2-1,TGCGCCAGCAGCCAAGATCCCCTAGGGGTTTCCTACAATGAGCAGTTCTTC,CASSQDPLGVSYNEQFF
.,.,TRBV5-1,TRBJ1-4,TGCGCCAGCAGCTTAGCCTCCGGAGGCTCGAATGAAAAACTGTTTTTT,CASSLASGGSNEKLFF
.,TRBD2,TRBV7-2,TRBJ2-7,TGTGCCAGCAGCCATGGGACTAGCGGAGGCTCCTACGAGCAGTACTTC,CASSHGTSGGSYEQYF
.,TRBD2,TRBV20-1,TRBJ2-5,TGCAGTGCTACCGGAGCGGGAAGGGGAGAGACCCAGTACTTC,CSATGAGRGETQYF
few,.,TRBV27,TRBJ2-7,TGTGCCAGCAGTTTAGCAGCTTCCTACGAGCAGCACTTC,CASSLAASYEQHF
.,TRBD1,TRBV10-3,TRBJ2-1,TGTGCCATCACGGGGACAGGGGGAGTCGATGAGCAGTTCTTC,CAITGTGGVDEQFF
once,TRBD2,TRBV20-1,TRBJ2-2,TGCAGTGCTCCTATCGGGGGGACGAACACCGGGGAGCTGTTTTTT,CSAPIGGTNTGELFF
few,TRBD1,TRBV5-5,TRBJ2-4,TGTGCCAGCAGCTTAGGGACAGACAAAAACATTCAGTACTTC,CASSLGTDKNIQYF
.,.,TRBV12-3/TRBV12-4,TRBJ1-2,TGTGCCAGCAGTATCCCGGCCCACTATGGCTACACCTTC,CASSIPAHYGYTF
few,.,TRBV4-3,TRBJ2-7,TGCGCCAGCAGCCAAGACAGGGGACGGGGCGCCTCCTACGAGCAGTACTTC,CASSQDRGRGASYEQYF
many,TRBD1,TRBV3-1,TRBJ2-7,TGTGCCAGCAGCCCGTACAGGGGGCCCTACGAGCAGTACTTC,CASSPYRGPYEQYF
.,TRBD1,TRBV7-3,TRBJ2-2,TGTGCCAGCAGCTTGGCCGGGACAGGGAGCACCGGGGAGCTGTTTTTT,CASSLAGTGSTGELFF
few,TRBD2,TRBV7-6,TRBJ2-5,TGTGCCAGCAGCTTACTAGCGGGGGGCCGAGAGACCCAGTACTTC,CASSLLAGGRETQYF
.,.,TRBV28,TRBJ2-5,TGTGCCAGCAGCCCCACTAGCATTCGAAAGACCCAGTACTTC,CASSPTSIRKTQYF
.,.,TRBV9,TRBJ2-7,TGTGCCAGCAGCGTAGAGGGGAACCCAACCTACGAGCAGTACTTC,CASSVEGNPTYEQYF
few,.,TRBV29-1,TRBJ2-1,TGCAGCTTGAACAGGGTGAGCGGGAATGAGCAGTTCTTC,CSLNRVSGNEQFF
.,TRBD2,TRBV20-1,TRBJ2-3,TGCAGTGCTAGGCGGGGGAGGGCAGATACGCAGTATTTT,CSARRGRADTQYF
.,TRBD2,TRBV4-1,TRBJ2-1,TGCGCCAGCAGCCAACAAGATGGCGGGAGCTCCTACAATGAGCAGTTCTTC,CASSQQDGGSSYNEQFF
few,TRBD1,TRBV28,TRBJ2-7,TGTGCCAGCAGTTTCTTTCGGGACAGGGGGAGGTTCTACGAGCAGTACTTC,CASSFFRDRGRFYEQYF
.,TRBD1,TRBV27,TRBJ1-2,TGTGCCAGCAGTTCGGGACAGGGGGCTTATGGCTACACCTTC,CASSSGQGAYGYTF
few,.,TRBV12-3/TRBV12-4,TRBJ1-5,TGTGCCAGCACCCTTAATAGCAATCAGCCCCAGCATTTT,CASTLNSNQPQHF
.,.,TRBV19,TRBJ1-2,TGTGCCAGTAGTATAGACGTGGCGGGGATCGGGAGTGGCTACACCTTC,CASSIDVAGIGSGYTF